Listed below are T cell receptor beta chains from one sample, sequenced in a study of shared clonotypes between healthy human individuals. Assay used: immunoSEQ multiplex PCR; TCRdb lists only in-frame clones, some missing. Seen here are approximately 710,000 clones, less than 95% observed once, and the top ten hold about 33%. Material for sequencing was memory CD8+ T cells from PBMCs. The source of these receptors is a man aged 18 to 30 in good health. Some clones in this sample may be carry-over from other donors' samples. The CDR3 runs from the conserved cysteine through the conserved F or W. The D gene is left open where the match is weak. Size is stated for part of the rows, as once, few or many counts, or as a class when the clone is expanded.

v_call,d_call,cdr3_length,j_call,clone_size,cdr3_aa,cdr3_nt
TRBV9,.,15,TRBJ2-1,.,CASSVGQRTPNEQFF,TGTGCCAGCAGCGTAGGGCAGAGGACCCCTAATGAGCAGTTCTTC
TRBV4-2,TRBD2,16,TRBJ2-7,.,CASSQTIAGEIYEQYF,TGTGCCAGCAGCCAAACCATAGCGGGAGAGATTTACGAGCAGTACTTC
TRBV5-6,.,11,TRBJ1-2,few,CASSFNYGYTF,TGTGCCAGCAGCTTTAACTATGGCTACACCTTC
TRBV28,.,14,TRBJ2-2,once,CASRTGTGTRELFF,TGTGCCAGCAGAACCGGGACGGGAACCCGGGAGCTGTTTTTT
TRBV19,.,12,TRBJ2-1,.,CASSIGRDEQFF,TGTGCCAGTAGTATCGGCAGGGATGAGCAGTTCTTC
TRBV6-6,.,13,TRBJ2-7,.,CATKGTNSYEQYF,TGTGCCACCAAAGGGACAAATTCCTACGAGCAGTACTTC
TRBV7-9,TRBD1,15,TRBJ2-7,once,CASNNQPQGTYEQYF,TGTGCCAGCAACAACCAACCACAGGGGACCTACGAGCAGTACTTC
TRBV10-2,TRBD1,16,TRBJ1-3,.,CATLQVQGRYGNTIYF,TGCGCCACCCTTCAAGTACAGGGGCGATATGGAAACACCATATATTTT
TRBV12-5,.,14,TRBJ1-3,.,CASGLWGSGNTIYF,TGTGCTAGTGGTTTATGGGGGTCCGGAAACACCATATATTTT
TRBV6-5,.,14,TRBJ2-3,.,CASSQEGGPDTQYF,TGTGCCAGCAGCCAGGAGGGGGGTCCAGATACGCAGTATTTT
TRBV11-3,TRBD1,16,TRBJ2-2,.,CASSPDRAYNTGELFF,TGTGCCAGCAGCCCGGACAGGGCTTATAACACCGGGGAGCTGTTTTTT
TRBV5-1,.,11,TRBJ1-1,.,CASSLGTEAFF,TGCGCCAGCAGCTTGGGCACTGAAGCTTTCTTT
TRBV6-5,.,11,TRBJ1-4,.,CASSGGEKLFF,TGTGCCAGCAGTGGGGGTGAAAAACTGTTTTTT
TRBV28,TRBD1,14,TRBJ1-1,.,CASSVNRGGTEAFF,TGTGCCAGCAGTGTTAACAGGGGTGGCACTGAAGCTTTCTTT
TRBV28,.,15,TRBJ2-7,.,CASKWGPTIDYEQYF,TGTGCCAGCAAGTGGGGACCGACAATAGACTACGAGCAGTACTTC
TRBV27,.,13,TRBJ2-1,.,CASSLSVRFEQFF,TGTGCCAGCAGTTTATCTGTCCGTTTTGAGCAGTTCTTC